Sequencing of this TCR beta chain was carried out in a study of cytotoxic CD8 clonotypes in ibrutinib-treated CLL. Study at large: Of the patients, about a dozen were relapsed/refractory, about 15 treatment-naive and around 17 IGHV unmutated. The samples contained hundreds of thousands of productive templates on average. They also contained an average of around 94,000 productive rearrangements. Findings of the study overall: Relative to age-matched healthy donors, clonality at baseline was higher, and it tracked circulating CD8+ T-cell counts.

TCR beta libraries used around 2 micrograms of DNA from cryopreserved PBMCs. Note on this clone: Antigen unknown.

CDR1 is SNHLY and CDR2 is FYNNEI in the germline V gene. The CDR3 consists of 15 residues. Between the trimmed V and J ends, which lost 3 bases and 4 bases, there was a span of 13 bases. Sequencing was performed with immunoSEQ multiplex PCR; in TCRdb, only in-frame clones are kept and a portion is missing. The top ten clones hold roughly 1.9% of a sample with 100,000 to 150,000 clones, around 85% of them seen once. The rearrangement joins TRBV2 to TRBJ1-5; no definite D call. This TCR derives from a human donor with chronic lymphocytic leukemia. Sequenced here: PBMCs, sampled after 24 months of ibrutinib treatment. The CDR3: CASSEVMGVNQPQHF. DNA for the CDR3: TGTGCCAGCAGTGAGGTAATGGGAGTAAATCAGCCCCAGCATTTT.